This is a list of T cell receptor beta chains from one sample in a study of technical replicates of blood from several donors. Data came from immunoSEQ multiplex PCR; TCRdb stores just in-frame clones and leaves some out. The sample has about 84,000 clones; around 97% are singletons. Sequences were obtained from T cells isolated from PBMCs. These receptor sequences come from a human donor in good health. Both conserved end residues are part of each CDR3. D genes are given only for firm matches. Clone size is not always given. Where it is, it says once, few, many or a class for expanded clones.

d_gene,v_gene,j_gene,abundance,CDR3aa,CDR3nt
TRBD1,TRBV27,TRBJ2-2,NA,CASSLGWDSPTGELFF,TGTGCCAGCAGTTTAGGCTGGGACAGTCCCACCGGGGAGCTGTTTTTT
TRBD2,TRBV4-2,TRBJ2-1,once,CASSQDRTRSGRASVFF,TGTGCCAGCAGCCAAGATCGGACAAGATCAGGGAGGGCCTCTGTTTTCTTC
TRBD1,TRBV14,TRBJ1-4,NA,CASSRGYRGSNEKLFF,TGTGCCAGCAGCCGAGGGTACAGGGGTTCTAATGAAAAACTGTTTTTT
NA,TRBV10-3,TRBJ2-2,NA,CAIGSESNTGELFF,TGTGCCATCGGGAGCGAATCTAACACCGGGGAGCTGTTTTTT
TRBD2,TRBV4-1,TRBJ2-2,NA,CASSQESTSGSGELFF,TGCGCCAGCAGCCAAGAATCGACTAGCGGGAGCGGGGAGCTGTTTTTT
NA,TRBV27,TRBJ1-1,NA,CASSLARVNTEAFF,TGTGCCAGCAGTCTAGCAAGGGTAAACACTGAAGCTTTCTTT
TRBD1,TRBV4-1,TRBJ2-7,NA,CASSNDPGTGSSYEQYF,TGCGCCAGCAGCAATGACCCCGGGACAGGGAGCTCCTACGAGCAGTACTTC
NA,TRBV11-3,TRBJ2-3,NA,CASSNRDSFADTQYF,TGTGCCAGCAGCAACCGGGACTCCTTCGCAGATACGCAGTATTTT
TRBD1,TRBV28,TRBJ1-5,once,CATYTAGTGFNQPQHF,TGTGCCACCTACACCGCCGGGACAGGATTCAATCAGCCCCAGCATTTT
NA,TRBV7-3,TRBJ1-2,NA,CASSLNGGDDGYTF,TGTGCCAGCAGCTTAAATGGGGGGGACGATGGCTACACCTTC
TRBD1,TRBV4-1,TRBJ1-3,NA,CASSLGTAGNTIYF,TGCGCCAGCAGCCTGGGGACAGCTGGAAACACCATATATTTT
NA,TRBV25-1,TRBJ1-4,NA,CASMRQGDEKLFF,TGTGCCAGCATGCGGCAAGGAGATGAAAAACTGTTTTTT
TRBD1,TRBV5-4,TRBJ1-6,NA,CASSWDRANSPLHF,TGTGCCAGCAGCTGGGACAGGGCGAATTCACCCCTCCACTTT
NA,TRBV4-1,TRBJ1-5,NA,CASSQGQDRNQPQHF,TGCGCCAGCAGCCAAGGCCAGGACAGAAATCAGCCCCAGCATTTT
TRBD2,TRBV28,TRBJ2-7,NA,CASGTSGSYEQYF,TGTGCCAGTGGGACTAGCGGTTCCTACGAGCAGTACTTC
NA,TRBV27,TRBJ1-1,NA,CASSLTGESYLMNTEAFF,TGTGCCAGCAGTTTAACGGGGGAGAGCTACCTAATGAACACTGAAGCTTTCTTT
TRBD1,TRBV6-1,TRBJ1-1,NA,CASSEVTGVTEAFF,TGTGCCAGCAGTGAAGTGACAGGGGTTACTGAAGCTTTCTTT
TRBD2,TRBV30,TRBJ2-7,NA,CAWTNFGTSGSSYEQYF,TGTGCCTGGACCAATTTTGGGACTAGCGGTTCCTCCTACGAGCAGTACTTC
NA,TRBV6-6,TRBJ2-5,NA,CASSPPESQETQYF,TGTGCCAGCAGTCCCCCCGAGTCCCAAGAGACCCAGTACTTC
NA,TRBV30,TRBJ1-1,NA,CAWNTGYQDTEAFF,TGTGCCTGGAACACAGGGTATCAGGACACTGAAGCTTTCTTT
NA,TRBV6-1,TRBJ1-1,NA,CASSEGGDPYEAFF,TGTGCCAGCAGTGAAGGGGGGGACCCCTATGAAGCTTTCTTT